Below are 18 T cell receptor beta chains sequenced from a single sample in a study of blood T cell repertoires in COVID-19. TCRdb's copy holds only in-frame clones and misses some; the assay was immunoSEQ multiplex PCR. The table includes about 180,000 clones, approximately 90% detected once. The specimen sequenced was peripheral blood. The receptor source for this set is a woman in her twenties or thirties with active or convalescent COVID-19.

This clone was picked up a small number of times. This chain links TRBV18 with TRBJ2-3; a possible D gene is TRBD1 (6 bases). Germline loops: CDR1 KGHSH, CDR2 LQKENI. Trimming cost V 4 bases and J 2 bases, with 10 bases left between them. There are 14 residues in the CDR3. In DNA form, the CDR3 reads TGTGCCAGCTCACGAGGGGACATCACAGATACGCAGTATTTT. Protein sequence: CASSRGDITDTQYF.

V is TRBV7-9 and J is TRBJ2-7; D not resolved. The CDR3 runs to 11 residues. Germline V lookup: CDR1 SEHNR, CDR2 FQNEAQ (reference sequence). Trimming took 5 bases from V and 4 from J, leaving 6 bases between them. DNA of the CDR3: TGTGCCAGCAGCCTCTCTTACGAGCAGTACTTC. Its protein is CASSLSYEQYF. The whole variable domain, remainder taken from reference TRBV7-9 and TRBJ2-7, is DTGVSQNPRHKITKRGQNVTFRCDPISEHNRLYWYRQTLGQGPEFLTYFQNEAQLEKSRLLSDRFSAERPKGSFSTLEIQRTEQGDSAMYLCASSLSYEQYFGPGTRLTVT.

CDR3 amino acids: CASRGWESNYGYTF. DNA of the CDR3: TGTGCCAGCAGAGGGTGGGAGAGCAACTATGGCTACACCTTC. J is TRBJ1-2 and V is TRBV7-9, with no clear D. Germline values: CDR1 SEHNR, CDR2 FQNEAQ (reference sequence). The CDR3 extends over 14 amino acids. The V end lost 6 bases, the J end lost 2 bases, and 13 bases lay between the germline ends.

The genes are TRBV9 and TRBJ1-4; D remains ambiguous. The CDR3 is 16 amino acids. Germline values: CDR1 SGDLS, CDR2 YYNGEE. Trimming removed 0 bases at V and 8 bases at J, with 17 bases between. This CDR3 reads CASSVDWSVPDEKLFF. CDR3 DNA: TGTGCCAGCAGCGTAGATTGGAGCGTACCCGACGAAAAACTGTTTTTT.

The chain is built from TRBV3-1 (or the pseudogene TRBV3-2) and TRBJ2-1, with 7 bases that match TRBD2. CDR3 length equals 13 residues. Germline-derived CDR1 and CDR2 are LGHDT and YNNKEL (reference sequence). V lost 0 bases and J lost 9; bases outside the gene matches: 2. CDR3 amino acids: CASSQDGGVEQFF. CDR3 nucleotide sequence: TGTGCCAGCAGCCAAGATGGGGGGGTTGAGCAGTTCTTC.

The V and J genes are TRBV2 and TRBJ1-2; no definite D call. This CDR3 comprises 13 residues. Germline CDR1 and CDR2: SNHLY and FYNNEI. V was clipped by 7 bases and J by 8 bases, with 17 bases between them. DNA for the CDR3: TGTGCCAGCAATCGTGAGCTCGAGGGAGGCTACACCTTC. This codes for CASNRELEGGYTF.

V and J are TRBV12-5 and TRBJ1-2; D may be TRBD1 (5 bases). The CDR3 covers 18 residues. Germline-derived CDR1 and CDR2 are LGHNT and FRNRAP. Trimming left V 0 bases short and J 2 bases short, with 19 bases between. The CDR3 region has the DNA TGTGCTAGTGGTTTGGTCACGGGGGACGGACCCTCCAACTATGGCTACACCTTC. Residues: CASGLVTGDGPSNYGYTF.

The V call is TRBV5-1, the J call TRBJ1-4; TRBD1 might be the D (5 bases). Germline V lookup: CDR1 SGHRS, CDR2 YFSETQ. V was cut by 0 bases and J by 13 bases, with 16 bases left in between. The CDR3 has 14 residues. The CDR3 DNA reads as TGCGCCAGCAGCTTGGGACAGACGTCCCGGAGACTGTTTTTT. Encoded protein: CASSLGQTSRRLFF.

The rearrangement joins TRBV18 to TRBJ1-1; D may be TRBD1 (5 bases). Trimming left V 2 bases short and J 6 bases short, with 16 bases between. There are 15 residues in the CDR3. Germline V gives CDR1 KGHSH, CDR2 LQKENI. CDR3 region: CASSPVQQGPSEAFF. The DNA for the CDR3 is TGTGCCAGCTCACCAGTGCAGCAGGGTCCTTCTGAAGCTTTCTTT.

V and J are TRBV6-1 and TRBJ2-7; 8 bases map to TRBD2. Per germline, CDR1 MNHNS and CDR2 SASEGT. The CDR3 loop spans 14 amino acids. V lost 2 bases, J lost 7 bases, and 7 bases stayed unmatched. The CDR3 coding sequence is TGTGCCAGCAGTGAAACGGGAGGGCCATTTGAGCAGTACTTC. The encoded protein is CASSETGGPFEQYF.

The CDR3 bases are TGTGCCAGCAGTAAAGGACTAGGGGATCAACCCGGGGAGCTGTTTTTT. This sequence encodes CASSKGLGDQPGELFF. The V gene is TRBV6-2 or TRBV6-3, the J gene TRBJ2-2; 7 bases map to TRBD2. The V segment lost 5 bases and the J segment 6 bases; nucleotides outside the gene matches: 12. CDR1 and CDR2 from the germline V gene are MNHEY and SVGEGT. The CDR3 is 16 amino acids.

The chain is built from TRBV13 and TRBJ2-5; D possibly corresponds to TRBD1 (8 bases). Trimming stripped 4 bases from V and 3 bases from J, with 15 bases between. This CDR3 region has 15 residues. Germline CDR1 is PRHDT and CDR2 is FYEKMQ (reference sequence). The CDR3 spells CASSYRTGREETQYF. Written as DNA, the CDR3 is TGTGCCAGCAGCTATCGGACAGGGAGGGAAGAGACCCAGTACTTC.

This rearrangement joins TRBV12-3 or TRBV12-4 to TRBJ2-5; D remains unclear. The V end lost 2 bases, the J end lost 1 base, and 2 bases lay between the germline ends. This CDR3 has 12 amino acids. The DNA of the CDR3 is TGTGCCAGCAGTTTACTCCAAGAGACCCAGTACTTC. It specifies CASSLLQETQYF.

The chain combines TRBV5-1 with TRBJ2-7; 10 bases align to TRBD1. The CDR3 has 15 amino acids. Germline values: CDR1 SGHRS, CDR2 YFSETQ. Losses at the gene ends were 1 base for V and 2 bases for J; bases not matched to a gene: 3. CDR3 protein: CASSLTGQGAYEQYF. CDR3 nucleotides: TGCGCCAGCAGCTTGACAGGACAGGGGGCCTACGAGCAGTACTTC.

V and J are TRBV5-5 and TRBJ2-7; 8 positions agree with TRBD1. Per germline, CDR1 SGHKS and CDR2 YYEKEE (reference sequence). V shed 1 base, J shed 7 bases, and the junction held 13 bases outside the gene matches. The CDR3 runs to 16 residues. The CDR3: CASSLQLDRGLGEQYF. The CDR3, as DNA: TGTGCCAGCAGCTTGCAGCTAGACAGGGGCTTAGGAGAGCAGTACTTC. The complete variable domain, with remaining parts taken from reference TRBV5-5 and TRBJ2-7, reads DAGVTQSPTHLIKTRGQQVTLRCSPISGHKSVSWYQQVLGQGPQFIFQYYEKEERGRGNFPDRFSARQFPNYSSELNVNALLLGDSALYLCASSLQLDRGLGEQYFGPGTRLTVT.

The gene calls are TRBV24-1 and TRBJ2-7; TRBD2 matches at 8 bases. Trimming took 3 bases from V and 1 from J; bases not matched to a gene: 13. Germline-derived CDR1 and CDR2 are KGHDR and SFDVKD. This CDR3 spans 18 amino acids. This CDR3 reads CATSDPLRGGGNSYEQYF. The CDR3 DNA is TGTGCCACCAGTGATCCACTCCGGGGCGGGGGGAATTCCTACGAGCAGTACTTC.

This chain joins TRBV12-5 and TRBJ2-7; TRBD1 matches 9 bases. The length of the CDR3 is 14 residues. Germline values: CDR1 LGHNT, CDR2 FRNRAP. V dropped 6 bases and J dropped 3; count of bases not matched to a gene: 6. Written as DNA, the CDR3 is TGTGCTAGTGGCTCGGGGACAGGGATCTACGAGCAGTACTTC. Its protein is CASGSGTGIYEQYF.

This chain uses TRBV28 with TRBJ1-2, with TRBD1 identical over 8 bases. With V trimmed by 2 bases and J by 6 bases, 2 bases remained unmatched. CDR1 is MDHEN, CDR2 SYDVKM, per germline. The CDR3 runs to 13 residues. The CDR3 coding sequence is TGTGCCAGCAGTTTACAGGGGGCGGATGGCTACACCTTC. Protein product: CASSLQGADGYTF.